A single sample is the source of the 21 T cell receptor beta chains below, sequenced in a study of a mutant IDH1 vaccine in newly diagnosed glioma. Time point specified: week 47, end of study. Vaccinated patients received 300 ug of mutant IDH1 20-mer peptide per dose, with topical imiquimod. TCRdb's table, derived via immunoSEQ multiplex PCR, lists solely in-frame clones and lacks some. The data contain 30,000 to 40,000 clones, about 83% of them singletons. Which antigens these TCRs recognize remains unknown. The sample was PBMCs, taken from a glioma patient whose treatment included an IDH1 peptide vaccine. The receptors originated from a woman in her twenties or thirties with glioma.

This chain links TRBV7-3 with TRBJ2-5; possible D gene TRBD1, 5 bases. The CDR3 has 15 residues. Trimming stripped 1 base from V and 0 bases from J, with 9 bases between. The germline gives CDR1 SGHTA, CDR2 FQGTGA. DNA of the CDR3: TGTGCCAGCAGCTTAAATAGGGGCAACCAAGAGACCCAGTACTTC. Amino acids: CASSLNRGNQETQYF. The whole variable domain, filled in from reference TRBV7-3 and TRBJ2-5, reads GAGVSQTPSNKVTEKGKYVELRCDPISGHTALYWYRQSLGQGPEFLIYFQGTGAADDSGLPNDRFFAVRPEGSVSTLKIQRTERGDSAVYLCASSLNRGNQETQYFGPGTRLLVL.

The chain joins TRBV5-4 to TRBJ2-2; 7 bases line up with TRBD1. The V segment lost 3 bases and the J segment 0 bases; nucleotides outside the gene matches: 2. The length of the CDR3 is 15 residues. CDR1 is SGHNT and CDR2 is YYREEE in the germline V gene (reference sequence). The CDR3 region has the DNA TGTGCCAGCAGCTGGGGGACAGCGAACACCGGGGAGCTGTTTTTT. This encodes CASSWGTANTGELFF. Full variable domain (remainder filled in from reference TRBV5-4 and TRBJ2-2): ETGVTQSPTHLIKTRGQQVTLRCSSQSGHNTVSWYQQALGQGPQFIFQYYREEENGRGNFPPRFSGLQFPNYSSELNVNALELDDSALYLCASSWGTANTGELFFGEGSRLTVL.

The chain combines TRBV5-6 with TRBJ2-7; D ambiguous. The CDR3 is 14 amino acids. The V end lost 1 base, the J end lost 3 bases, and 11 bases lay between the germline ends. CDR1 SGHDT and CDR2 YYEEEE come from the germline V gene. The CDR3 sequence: CASSLPGFVYEQYF. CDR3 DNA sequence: TGTGCCAGCAGCTTGCCCGGTTTCGTCTACGAGCAGTACTTC.

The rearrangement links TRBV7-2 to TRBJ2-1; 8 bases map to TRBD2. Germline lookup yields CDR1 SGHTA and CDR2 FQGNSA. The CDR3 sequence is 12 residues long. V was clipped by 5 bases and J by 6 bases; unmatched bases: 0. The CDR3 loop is CASSRGGNEQFF. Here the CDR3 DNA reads TGTGCCAGCAGCCGGGGGGGCAATGAGCAGTTCTTC.

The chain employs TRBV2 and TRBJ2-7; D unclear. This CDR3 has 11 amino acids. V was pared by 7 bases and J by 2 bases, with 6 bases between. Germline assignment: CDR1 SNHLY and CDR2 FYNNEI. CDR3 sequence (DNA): TGTGCCAGCAATACAGCCTACGAGCAGTACTTC. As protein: CASNTAYEQYF.

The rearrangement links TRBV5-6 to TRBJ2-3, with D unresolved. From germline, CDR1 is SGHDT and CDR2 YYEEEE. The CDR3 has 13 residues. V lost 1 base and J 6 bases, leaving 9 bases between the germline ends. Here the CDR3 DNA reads TGTGCCAGCAGCTTGATCGCGAGGGATACGCAGTATTTT. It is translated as CASSLIARDTQYF.

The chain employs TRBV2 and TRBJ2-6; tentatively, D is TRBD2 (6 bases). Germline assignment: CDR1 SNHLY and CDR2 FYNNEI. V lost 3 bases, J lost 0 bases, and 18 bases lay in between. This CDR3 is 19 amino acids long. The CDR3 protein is CASSDPGRGLSSGANVLTF. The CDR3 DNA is TGTGCCAGCAGTGACCCCGGGAGAGGACTTTCCTCTGGGGCCAACGTCCTGACTTTC.

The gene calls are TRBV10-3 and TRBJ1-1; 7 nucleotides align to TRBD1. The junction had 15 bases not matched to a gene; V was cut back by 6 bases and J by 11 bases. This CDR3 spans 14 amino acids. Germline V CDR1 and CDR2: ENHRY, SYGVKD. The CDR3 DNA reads TGTGCCATCAGGTTATATGGAGAAGACAGGGACGCTTTCTTT. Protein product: CAIRLYGEDRDAFF.

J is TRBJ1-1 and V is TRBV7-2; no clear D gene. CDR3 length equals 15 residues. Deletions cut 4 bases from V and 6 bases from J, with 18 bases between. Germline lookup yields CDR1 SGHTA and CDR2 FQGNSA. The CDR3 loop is CASSWVLPGVSEAFF. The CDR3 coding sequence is TGTGCCAGCAGCTGGGTGTTGCCCGGGGTTTCTGAAGCTTTCTTT.

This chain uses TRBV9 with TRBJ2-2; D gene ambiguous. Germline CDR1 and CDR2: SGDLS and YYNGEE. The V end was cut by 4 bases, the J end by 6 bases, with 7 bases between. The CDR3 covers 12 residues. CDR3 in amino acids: CASSILPGELFF. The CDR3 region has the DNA TGTGCCAGCAGCATATTGCCCGGGGAGCTGTTTTTT.

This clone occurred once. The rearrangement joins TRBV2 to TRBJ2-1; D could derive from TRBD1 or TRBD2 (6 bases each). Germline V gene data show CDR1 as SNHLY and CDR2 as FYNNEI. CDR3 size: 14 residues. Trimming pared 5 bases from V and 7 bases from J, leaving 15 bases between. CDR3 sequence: CASSTGWRGNEQFF. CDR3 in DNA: TGTGCCAGCAGTACAGGGTGGAGGGGGAATGAGCAGTTCTTC.

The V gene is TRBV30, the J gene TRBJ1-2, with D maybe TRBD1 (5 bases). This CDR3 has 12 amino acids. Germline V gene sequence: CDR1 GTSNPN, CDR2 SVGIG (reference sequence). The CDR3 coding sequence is TGTGTAAGGCAGGGCGATTCTCGGGGCTACACCTTC. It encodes CVRQGDSRGYTF.

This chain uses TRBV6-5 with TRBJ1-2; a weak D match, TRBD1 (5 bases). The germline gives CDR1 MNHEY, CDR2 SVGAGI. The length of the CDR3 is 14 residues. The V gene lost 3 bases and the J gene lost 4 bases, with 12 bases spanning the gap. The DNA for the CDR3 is TGTGCCAGCAGTTATCTCCGGGGGGGCTATGGCTACACCTTC. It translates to CASSYLRGGYGYTF.

The DNA of the CDR3 is TGCGCCAGCAGCCAAGCCCTTAGGACAGCTTCCTACGAGCAGTACTTC. It translates to CASSQALRTASYEQYF. This chain uses TRBV4-1 with TRBJ2-7, with D possibly TRBD1 on 6 matching bases. The germline V and J ends were trimmed by 1 base and 1 base, with 14 bases remaining between them. The CDR3 totals 16 residues. Germline CDR1 and CDR2: MGHRA and YSYEKL.

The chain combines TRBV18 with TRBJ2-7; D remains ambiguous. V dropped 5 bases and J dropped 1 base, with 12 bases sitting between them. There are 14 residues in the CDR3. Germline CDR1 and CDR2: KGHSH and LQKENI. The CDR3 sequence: CASSSGSYSYEQYF. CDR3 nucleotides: TGTGCCAGCTCATCTGGGTCCTATTCCTACGAGCAGTACTTC.

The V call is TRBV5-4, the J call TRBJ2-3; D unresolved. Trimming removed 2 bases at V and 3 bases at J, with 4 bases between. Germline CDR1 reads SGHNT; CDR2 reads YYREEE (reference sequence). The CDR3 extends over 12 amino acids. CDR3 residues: CASSFQTDTQYF. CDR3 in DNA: TGTGCCAGCAGCTTTCAAACAGATACGCAGTATTTT.

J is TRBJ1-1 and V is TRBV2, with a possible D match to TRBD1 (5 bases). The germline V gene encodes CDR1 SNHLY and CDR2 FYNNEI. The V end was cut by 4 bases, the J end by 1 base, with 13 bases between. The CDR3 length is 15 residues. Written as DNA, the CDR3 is TGTGCCAGCAGTGGATGGGACCAAGGGAACACTGAAGCTTTCTTT. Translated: CASSGWDQGNTEAFF.

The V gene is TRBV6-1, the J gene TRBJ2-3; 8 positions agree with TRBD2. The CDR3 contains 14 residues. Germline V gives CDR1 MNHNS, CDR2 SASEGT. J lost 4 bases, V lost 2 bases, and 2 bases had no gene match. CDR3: CASSESGGADTQYF. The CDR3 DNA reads TGTGCCAGCAGTGAATCGGGGGGGGCAGATACGCAGTATTTT.

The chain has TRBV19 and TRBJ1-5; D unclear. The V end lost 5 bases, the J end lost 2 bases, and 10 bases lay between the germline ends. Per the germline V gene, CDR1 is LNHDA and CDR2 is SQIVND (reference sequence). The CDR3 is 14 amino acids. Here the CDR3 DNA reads TGTGCCAGTAGTGGCCGGGTGGGCAATCAGCCCCAGCATTTT. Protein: CASSGRVGNQPQHF.

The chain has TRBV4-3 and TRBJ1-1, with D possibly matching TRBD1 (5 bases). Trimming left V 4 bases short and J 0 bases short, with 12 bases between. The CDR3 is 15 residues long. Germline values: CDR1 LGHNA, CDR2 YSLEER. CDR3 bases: TGCGCCAGCAGCCTCGCAGGGCCCATGAACACTGAAGCTTTCTTT. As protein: CASSLAGPMNTEAFF.

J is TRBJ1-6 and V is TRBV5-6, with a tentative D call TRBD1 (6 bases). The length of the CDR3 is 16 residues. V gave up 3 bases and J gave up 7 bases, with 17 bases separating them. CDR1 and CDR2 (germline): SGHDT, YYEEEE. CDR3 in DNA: TGTGCCAGCAGCTCTCTTGACAGGATGGACAATTCACCCCTCCACTTT. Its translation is CASSSLDRMDNSPLHF.